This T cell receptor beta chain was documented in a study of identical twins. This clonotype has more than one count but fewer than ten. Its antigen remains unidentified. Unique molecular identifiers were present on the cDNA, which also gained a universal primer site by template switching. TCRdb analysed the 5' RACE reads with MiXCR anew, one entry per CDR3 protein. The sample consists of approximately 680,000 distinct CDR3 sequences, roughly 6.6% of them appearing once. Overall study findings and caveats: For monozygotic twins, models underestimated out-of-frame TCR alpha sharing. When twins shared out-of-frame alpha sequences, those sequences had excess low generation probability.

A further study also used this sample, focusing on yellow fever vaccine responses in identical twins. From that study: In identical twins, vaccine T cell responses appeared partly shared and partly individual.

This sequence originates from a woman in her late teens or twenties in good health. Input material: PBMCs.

The CDR3: CASSLPTGRLAKSSYEQYF. The CDR3, as DNA: TGTGCCAGCAGCTTACCTACTGGGCGGCTAGCCAAGAGCTCCTACGAGCAGTACTTC. This chain uses TRBV11-2 with TRBJ2-7; D possibly corresponds to TRBD2 (5 bases). Germline V gives CDR1 SGHAT, CDR2 FQNNGV. The CDR3 sequence is 19 residues long. Trimming shortened V by 2 bases and J by 0 bases, and 23 bases separated the two germline ends.